This is a list of T cell receptor beta chains from one sample in a study of T cells expressing NK-cell markers. TCRdb re-analyzed the 5' RACE reads; it lists each CDR3 protein once, without DNA. The sample table sets out hundreds of thousands of distinct CDR3 sequences. The specimen sequenced was blood T cells: a sorted CD56 or NKG2C T cell subset, CD4+ or CD8+ T cells, or bulk PBMC T cells (not recorded which). These receptors originate from a woman aged 18 to 69 in good health. Each CDR3 is given with its conserved first and last residue.

j_call,v_call,cdr3_aa
TRBJ2-2,TRBV12-3/TRBV12-4,CASRRPGLHTGELFF
TRBJ1-5,TRBV5-5,CASSAGQGSQPQHF
TRBJ2-4,TRBV15,CATSRDKTIRTDIQYF
TRBJ2-7,TRBV13,CASRLWTGTMDEQYF
TRBJ1-6,TRBV7-2,CASSLMRDSPLHF
TRBJ1-6,TRBV7-2,CASSLGVNDYNSPLHF
TRBJ1-2,TRBV2,CASSEAGGERDIFGYTF
TRBJ2-6,TRBV20-1,CSAADRRGANVLTF
TRBJ2-1,TRBV7-2,CASSLGDYSYNEQFF
TRBJ2-3,TRBV27,CASRWTGVTDTQYF
TRBJ2-5,TRBV20-1,CSAPLPTARETQYF
TRBJ1-4,TRBV12-3/TRBV12-4,CASSVRDVNEKLFF
TRBJ2-1,TRBV20-1,CSIFGPDEQFF
TRBJ2-2,TRBV6-6,CASSLSMPELFF
TRBJ2-3,TRBV7-2,CASSLASGDTDTQYF
TRBJ2-5,TRBV7-3,CASSSGGGGKTQYF
TRBJ1-2,TRBV7-9,CASSLGQGGGYTF
TRBJ2-1,TRBV5-1,CASSLGVTSGLSSYNEQFF